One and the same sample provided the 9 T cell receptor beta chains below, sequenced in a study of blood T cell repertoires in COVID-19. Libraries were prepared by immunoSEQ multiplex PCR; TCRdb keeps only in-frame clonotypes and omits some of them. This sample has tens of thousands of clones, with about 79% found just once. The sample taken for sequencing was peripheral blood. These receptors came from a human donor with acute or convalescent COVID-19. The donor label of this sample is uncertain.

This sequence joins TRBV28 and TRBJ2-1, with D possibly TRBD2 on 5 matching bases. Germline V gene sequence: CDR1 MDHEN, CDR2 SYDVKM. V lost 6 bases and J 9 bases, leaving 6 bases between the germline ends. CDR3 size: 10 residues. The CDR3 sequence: CASRRVEQFF. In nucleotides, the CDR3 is TGTGCCAGCAGGAGGGTTGAGCAGTTCTTC.

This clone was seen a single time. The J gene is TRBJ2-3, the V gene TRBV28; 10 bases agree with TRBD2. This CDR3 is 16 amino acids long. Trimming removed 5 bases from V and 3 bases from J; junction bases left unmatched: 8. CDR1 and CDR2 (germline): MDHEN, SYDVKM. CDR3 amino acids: CASSASGGAGTDTQYF. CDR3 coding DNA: TGTGCCAGCAGTGCGAGCGGGGGGGCCGGTACAGATACGCAGTATTTT.

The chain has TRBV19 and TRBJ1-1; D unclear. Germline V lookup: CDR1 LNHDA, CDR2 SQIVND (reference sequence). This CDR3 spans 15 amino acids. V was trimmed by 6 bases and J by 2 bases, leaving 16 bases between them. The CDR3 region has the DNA TGTGCCAGTAGGCCCCGTGAGGGTTCAAACACTGAAGCTTTCTTT. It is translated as CASRPREGSNTEAFF.

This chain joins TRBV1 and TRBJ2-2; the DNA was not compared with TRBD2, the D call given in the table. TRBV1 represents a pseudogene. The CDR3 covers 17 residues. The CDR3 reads CTSSQGRSGNTTGELFF. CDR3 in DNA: TGCACCAGCAGCCAGGGACGTAGCGGGAACACCACCGGGGAGCTGTTTTTT.

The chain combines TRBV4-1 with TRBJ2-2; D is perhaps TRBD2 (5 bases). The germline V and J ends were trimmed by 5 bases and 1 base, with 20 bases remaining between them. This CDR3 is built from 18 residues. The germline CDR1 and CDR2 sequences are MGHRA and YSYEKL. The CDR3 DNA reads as TGCGCCAGCAGCTCACGGGAAGCACTACAACTGAACACCGGGGAGCTGTTTTTT. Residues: CASSSREALQLNTGELFF.

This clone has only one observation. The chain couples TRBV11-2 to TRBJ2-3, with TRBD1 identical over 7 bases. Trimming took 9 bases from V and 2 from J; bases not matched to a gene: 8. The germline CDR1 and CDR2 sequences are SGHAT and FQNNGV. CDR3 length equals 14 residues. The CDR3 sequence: CASAPGTATDTQYF. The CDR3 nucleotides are TGTGCCAGTGCCCCCGGGACAGCCACAGATACGCAGTATTTT.

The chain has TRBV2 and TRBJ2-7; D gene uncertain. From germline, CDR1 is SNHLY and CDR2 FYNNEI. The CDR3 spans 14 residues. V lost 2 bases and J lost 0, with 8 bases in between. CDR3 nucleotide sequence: TGTGCCAGCAGTGAAATTCTCAGCTCCTACGAGCAGTACTTC. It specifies CASSEILSSYEQYF.

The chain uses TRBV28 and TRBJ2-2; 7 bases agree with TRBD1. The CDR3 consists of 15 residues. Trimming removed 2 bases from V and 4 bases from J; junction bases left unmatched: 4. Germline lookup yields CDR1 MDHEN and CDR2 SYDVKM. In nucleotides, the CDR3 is TGTGCCAGCAGTTTAGAGGGGGCCGGCACCGGGGAGCTGTTTTTT. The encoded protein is CASSLEGAGTGELFF.

The CDR3 DNA reads as TGCGCCAGCAGCTTGGCCGGGGGGCGGAAGACTGAAGCTTTCTTT. Its protein product is CASSLAGGRKTEAFF. The V call is TRBV5-1, the J call TRBJ1-1; possibly TRBD1 for D (6 bases). Germline lookup yields CDR1 SGHRS and CDR2 YFSETQ. There are 15 residues in the CDR3. Trimming removed 0 bases from V and 5 bases from J, with 14 bases in between.